This T cell receptor beta chain was captured in a study of cytomegalovirus exposure and HLA in healthy donors. Overall study findings and caveats: Looking again later, the authors saw that most CMV-associated TCR beta chains seemed HLA-restricted. In a later analysis, HLA-associated TCR beta chains were more clonally expanded than equally common others. Sequencing depth roughly uniform across donors was assumed in presence/absence analyses.

At collection, donors were nominally healthy, but unrecorded immune exposures were probable. This clone came up a few times. Its antigen is unknown. Per the germline V gene, CDR1 is KGHSH and CDR2 is LQKENI. V dropped 2 bases and J dropped 3; count of bases not matched to a gene: 9. CDR3 size: 16 residues. Vbeta (60) and Jbeta (13) primers were used in the PCR. Libraries were prepared by immunoSEQ multiplex PCR; TCRdb keeps only in-frame clonotypes and omits some of them. This repertoire shows 100,000 to 150,000 clones, over 70% found once; its top ten account for approximately 1.6%. Sequencing was performed on PBMCs. This clonotype originated in a woman between 18 and 29 years old in good health and CMV-seronegative. The chain carries TRBV18 and TRBJ1-1, with 7 bases that match TRBD1. CDR3 nucleotides: TGTGCCAGCTCACCATGGACAGGCCCCAGGGACACTGAAGCTTTCTTT. It codes for CASSPWTGPRDTEAFF.